This is a list of T cell receptor beta chains from one sample in a study of blood T cell repertoires in COVID-19. The repertoire was sequenced with immunoSEQ multiplex PCR; TCRdb's copy has only in-frame clones and lacks some. This sample has 100,000 to 150,000 clones, with around 80% found just once. Sequenced input: peripheral blood. These receptors were taken from a man at least 80 years old with active or convalescent COVID-19. Each CDR3 is given with its conserved first and last residue. The D gene is left open where the match is weak. Some rows have no size entry. The others give once, few or many, or a class for an expanded clone.

CDR3aa: CASNSGTGGFYGYTF
CDR3nt: TGTGCCAGCAACTCCGGGACAGGGGGTTTCTATGGCTACACCTTC
abundance: -
d_gene: TRBD1
j_gene: TRBJ1-2
v_gene: TRBV9

CDR3aa: CAWSLVAGAAFF
CDR3nt: TGTGCCTGGAGCCTAGTGGCAGGGGCGGCTTTCTTT
abundance: -
d_gene: -
j_gene: TRBJ1-1
v_gene: TRBV30

CDR3aa: CASKDRGHGNTIYF
CDR3nt: TGTGCCAGCAAGGACAGGGGGCATGGAAACACCATATATTTT
abundance: -
d_gene: TRBD1
j_gene: TRBJ1-3
v_gene: TRBV19

CDR3aa: CSAGRAYEQYF
CDR3nt: TGCAGTGCGGGCAGGGCATACGAGCAGTACTTC
abundance: -
d_gene: -
j_gene: TRBJ2-7
v_gene: TRBV20-1

CDR3aa: CSVRQDNAEAFF
CDR3nt: TGCAGCGTCAGACAGGATAACGCTGAAGCTTTCTTT
abundance: -
d_gene: -
j_gene: TRBJ1-1
v_gene: TRBV29-1

CDR3aa: CASSRGELNSPLHF
CDR3nt: TGTGCCAGCAGCCGCGGGGAGCTGAATTCACCCCTCCACTTT
abundance: -
d_gene: -
j_gene: TRBJ1-6
v_gene: TRBV11-2

CDR3aa: CASSAQSGTEAFF
CDR3nt: TGTGCCAGCAGTGCCCAATCGGGGACTGAAGCTTTCTTT
abundance: -
d_gene: -
j_gene: TRBJ1-1
v_gene: TRBV6-6

CDR3aa: CASSHEAGGQIEQYF
CDR3nt: TGTGCCAGCAGCCACGAGGCGGGGGGGCAGATCGAGCAGTACTTC
abundance: -
d_gene: TRBD2
j_gene: TRBJ2-7
v_gene: TRBV3-1/TRBV3-2

CDR3aa: CASNLYGSPLHF
CDR3nt: TGTGCCAGCAACCTCTACGGTTCACCCCTCCACTTT
abundance: -
d_gene: -
j_gene: TRBJ1-6
v_gene: TRBV9

CDR3aa: CASSQEQGQYEQYF
CDR3nt: TGCGCCAGCAGCCAAGAACAGGGGCAGTACGAGCAGTACTTC
abundance: -
d_gene: TRBD1
j_gene: TRBJ2-7
v_gene: TRBV4-3

CDR3aa: CASSQETTTGTRRTEAFF
CDR3nt: TGCGCCAGCAGCCAAGAAACGACGACAGGTACGAGAAGGACTGAAGCTTTCTTT
abundance: -
d_gene: -
j_gene: TRBJ1-1
v_gene: TRBV4-1

CDR3aa: CASSLRPGADQPQHF
CDR3nt: TGTGCCAGCAGCTTACGCCCTGGAGCAGATCAGCCCCAGCATTTT
abundance: -
d_gene: -
j_gene: TRBJ1-5
v_gene: TRBV7-2

CDR3aa: CASTPQANTEAFF
CDR3nt: TGTGCCAGCACCCCGCAGGCGAACACTGAAGCTTTCTTT
abundance: -
d_gene: -
j_gene: TRBJ1-1
v_gene: TRBV6-2/TRBV6-3

CDR3aa: CASSPDYYGYTF
CDR3nt: TGTGCCAGCAGCCCTGACTACTATGGCTACACCTTC
abundance: -
d_gene: -
j_gene: TRBJ1-2
v_gene: TRBV3-1/TRBV3-2

CDR3aa: CASSDQQEYQPQHF
CDR3nt: TGTGCCAGCTCAGACCAACAGGAGTATCAGCCCCAGCATTTT
abundance: -
d_gene: -
j_gene: TRBJ1-5
v_gene: TRBV18

CDR3aa: CASSQGPRGGYTF
CDR3nt: TGTGCCAGCAGCCAAGGACCACGGGGGGGCTACACCTTC
abundance: few
d_gene: -
j_gene: TRBJ1-2
v_gene: TRBV14

CDR3aa: CASSFADRGEAFF
CDR3nt: TGTGCCAGCAGCTTTGCCGACAGGGGAGAAGCTTTCTTT
abundance: once
d_gene: TRBD1
j_gene: TRBJ1-1
v_gene: TRBV7-8

CDR3aa: CASRDTTDTQYF
CDR3nt: TGTGCCAGCCGGGACACTACAGATACGCAGTATTTT
abundance: -
d_gene: -
j_gene: TRBJ2-3
v_gene: TRBV6-5

CDR3aa: CASSPGQGNQPQHF
CDR3nt: TGCGCCAGCAGCCCGGGACAGGGAAACCAGCCCCAGCATTTT
abundance: -
d_gene: TRBD1
j_gene: TRBJ1-5
v_gene: TRBV5-1

CDR3aa: CASRGEGALEQYF
CDR3nt: TGCGCCAGCCGAGGTGAAGGGGCCCTCGAGCAGTACTTC
abundance: -
d_gene: -
j_gene: TRBJ2-7
v_gene: TRBV10-1

CDR3aa: CASSRRDRGSYSNQPQHF
CDR3nt: TGTGCCAGTAGTAGAAGGGACAGGGGGTCTTATAGCAATCAGCCCCAGCATTTT
abundance: -
d_gene: TRBD1
j_gene: TRBJ1-5
v_gene: TRBV19

CDR3aa: CASSLELRYEQYF
CDR3nt: TGCGCCAGCAGCCTCGAACTGCGCTACGAGCAGTACTTC
abundance: -
d_gene: -
j_gene: TRBJ2-7
v_gene: TRBV4-3

CDR3aa: CASTGGGYGYTF
CDR3nt: TGTGCCAGCACGGGAGGGGGCTATGGCTACACCTTC
abundance: -
d_gene: -
j_gene: TRBJ1-2
v_gene: TRBV6-5

CDR3aa: CASSYSNSYGYTF
CDR3nt: TGTGCCAGCAGTTACTCGAACAGCTATGGCTACACCTTC
abundance: -
d_gene: -
j_gene: TRBJ1-2
v_gene: TRBV6-5

CDR3aa: CASSQGSGISDEQFF
CDR3nt: TGTGCCAGCAGCCAAGGATCAGGGATCAGCGATGAGCAGTTCTTC
abundance: -
d_gene: -
j_gene: TRBJ2-1
v_gene: TRBV14

CDR3aa: CATSRVTGGDYGYTF
CDR3nt: TGTGCCACCAGCAGAGTGACGGGGGGGGACTATGGCTACACCTTC
abundance: -
d_gene: -
j_gene: TRBJ1-2
v_gene: TRBV15

CDR3aa: CASSQIGGGEKLFF
CDR3nt: TGCGCCAGCAGCCAGATCGGGGGAGGGGAAAAACTGTTTTTT
abundance: -
d_gene: -
j_gene: TRBJ1-4
v_gene: TRBV4-1

CDR3aa: CASSQIQDNEQYF
CDR3nt: TGTGCCAGCAGCCAGATACAAGACAACGAGCAGTACTTC
abundance: -
d_gene: -
j_gene: TRBJ2-7
v_gene: TRBV7-9

CDR3aa: CASSFGGTGPFNQPQHF
CDR3nt: TGTGCCAGCAGCTTTGGCGGGACAGGCCCTTTCAATCAGCCCCAGCATTTT
abundance: -
d_gene: TRBD1
j_gene: TRBJ1-5
v_gene: TRBV7-8

CDR3aa: CAISESSPNEKLFF
CDR3nt: TGTGCCATCAGTGAGTCAAGCCCTAATGAAAAACTGTTTTTT
abundance: -
d_gene: -
j_gene: TRBJ1-4
v_gene: TRBV10-3

CDR3aa: CASTPRQAGLNTF
CDR3nt: TGTGCCAGCACTCCAAGACAGGCAGGCCTTAACACCTTC
abundance: -
d_gene: -
j_gene: TRBJ1-2
v_gene: TRBV2

CDR3aa: CATSVAQGGSYTF
CDR3nt: TGTGCCACCAGTGTTGCCCAGGGAGGGAGCTACACCTTC
abundance: -
d_gene: -
j_gene: TRBJ1-2
v_gene: TRBV24-1

CDR3aa: CASSDQTGGGYTF
CDR3nt: TGTGCCAGCAGTGACCAGACAGGGGGCGGCTACACCTTC
abundance: -
d_gene: TRBD1
j_gene: TRBJ1-2
v_gene: TRBV6-1

CDR3aa: CASSAHNRSYNEQFF
CDR3nt: TGTGCCAGCAGCGCTCATAACAGGTCCTACAATGAGCAGTTCTTC
abundance: few
d_gene: -
j_gene: TRBJ2-1
v_gene: TRBV9

CDR3aa: CASSQGQVSYGYTF
CDR3nt: TGTGCCAGCAGCCAAGGACAGGTCTCCTATGGCTACACCTTC
abundance: -
d_gene: -
j_gene: TRBJ1-2
v_gene: TRBV3-1/TRBV3-2

CDR3aa: CASSLATGQKNIQYF
CDR3nt: TGTGCCAGCAGTTTGGCAACGGGACAGAAAAACATTCAGTACTTC
abundance: -
d_gene: TRBD1
j_gene: TRBJ2-4
v_gene: TRBV27

CDR3aa: CATSRDTGLAGGETQYF
CDR3nt: TGTGCCACCAGCAGAGATACGGGACTAGCGGGGGGAGAGACCCAGTACTTC
abundance: -
d_gene: TRBD2
j_gene: TRBJ2-5
v_gene: TRBV15

CDR3aa: CASSPGTVPLSGNTIYF
CDR3nt: TGTGCCAGTAGTCCCGGGACAGTACCCCTCTCTGGAAACACCATATATTTT
abundance: -
d_gene: TRBD1
j_gene: TRBJ1-3
v_gene: TRBV19

CDR3aa: CASSLQGDTEAFF
CDR3nt: TGTGCCAGCAGTCTTCAGGGGGACACTGAAGCTTTCTTT
abundance: -
d_gene: TRBD1
j_gene: TRBJ1-1
v_gene: TRBV7-6

CDR3aa: CASSLDVGQNQPQHF
CDR3nt: TGTGCCAGCAGCTTGGACGTGGGACAGAATCAGCCCCAGCATTTT
abundance: -
d_gene: TRBD1
j_gene: TRBJ1-5
v_gene: TRBV5-4

CDR3aa: CASSLLGQADFGYTF
CDR3nt: TGTGCCAGCAGCCTACTCGGACAGGCGGATTTTGGCTACACCTTC
abundance: -
d_gene: TRBD1
j_gene: TRBJ1-2
v_gene: TRBV9

CDR3aa: CASSPRTGLGYTF
CDR3nt: TGCGCCAGCAGCCCACGGACAGGGTTAGGCTACACCTTC
abundance: -
d_gene: TRBD1
j_gene: TRBJ1-2
v_gene: TRBV4-3

CDR3aa: CASSRYYLPGNTIYF
CDR3nt: TGTGCCAGCAGCCGTTACTATCTCCCTGGAAACACCATATATTTT
abundance: -
d_gene: -
j_gene: TRBJ1-3
v_gene: TRBV7-2

CDR3aa: CASSYYGQGDYGYTF
CDR3nt: TGTGCCAGCAGCTACTATGGACAGGGTGACTATGGCTACACCTTC
abundance: -
d_gene: TRBD1
j_gene: TRBJ1-2
v_gene: TRBV28

CDR3aa: CASSQEGQERYEQYF
CDR3nt: TGCGCCAGCAGCCAAGAGGGACAGGAACGCTACGAGCAGTACTTC
abundance: -
d_gene: TRBD1
j_gene: TRBJ2-7
v_gene: TRBV4-3

CDR3aa: CASSNTGGLNTEAFF
CDR3nt: TGCGCCAGCAGCAACACAGGGGGCCTGAATACTGAAGCTTTCTTT
abundance: -
d_gene: TRBD1
j_gene: TRBJ1-1
v_gene: TRBV5-1

CDR3aa: CASRSGGAGETQYF
CDR3nt: TGTGCCAGTAGGAGCGGGGGGGCAGGGGAGACCCAGTACTTC
abundance: -
d_gene: TRBD2
j_gene: TRBJ2-5
v_gene: TRBV19

CDR3aa: CASSSGTRGYEQYF
CDR3nt: TGTGCCAGCAGTTCCGGGACAAGGGGATACGAGCAGTACTTC
abundance: -
d_gene: -
j_gene: TRBJ2-7
v_gene: TRBV28